This TCR beta chain was identified during a study of cytomegalovirus exposure and HLA in healthy donors. Study-wide background: A later analysis reported the same platform for the roughly 110 validation repertoires and the 666 first-cohort repertoires. Study-level results: Three CMV-associated chains proved CMV antigen-specific in vitro.

TCRdb's table, derived via immunoSEQ multiplex PCR, lists solely in-frame clones and lacks some. In the table there are about 170,000 clones, roughly 90% of which are singletons. This clone has only one observation. Its antigen is unknown. This TCR was sampled from a woman in her 30s in good health and CMV-seronegative. The sample was PBMCs.

This CDR3 is CSAVSPRLAGGEQFF. The CDR3 bases are TGCAGCGCCGTGTCCCCACGCCTAGCGGGAGGAGAGCAGTTCTTC. This chain uses TRBV29-1 with TRBJ2-1; 11 nucleotides line up with TRBD2. The CDR3 consists of 15 residues. V gave up 7 bases and J gave up 10 bases; unmatched junction bases: 15. The V gene's germline CDR1 is SQVTM and CDR2 ANQGSEA.